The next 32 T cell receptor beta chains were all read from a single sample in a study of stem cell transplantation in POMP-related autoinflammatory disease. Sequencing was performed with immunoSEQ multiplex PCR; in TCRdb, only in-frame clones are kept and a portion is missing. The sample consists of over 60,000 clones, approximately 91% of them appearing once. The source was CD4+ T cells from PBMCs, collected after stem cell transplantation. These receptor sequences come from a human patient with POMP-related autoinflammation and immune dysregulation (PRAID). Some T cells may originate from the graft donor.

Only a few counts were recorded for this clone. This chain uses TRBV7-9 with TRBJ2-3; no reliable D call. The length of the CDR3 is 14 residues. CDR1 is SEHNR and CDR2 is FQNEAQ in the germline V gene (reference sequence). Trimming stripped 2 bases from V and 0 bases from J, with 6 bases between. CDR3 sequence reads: CASSLTASTDTQYF. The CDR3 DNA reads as TGTGCCAGCAGCTTAACGGCTAGCACAGATACGCAGTATTTT.

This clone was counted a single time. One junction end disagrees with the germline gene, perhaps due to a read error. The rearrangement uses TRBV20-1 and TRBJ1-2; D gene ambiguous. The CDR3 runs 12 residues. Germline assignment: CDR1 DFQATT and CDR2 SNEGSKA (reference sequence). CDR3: CSASSLAAAVFF. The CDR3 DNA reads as TGCAGTGCTAGTAGCTTGGCAGCCGCGGTCTTCTTC.

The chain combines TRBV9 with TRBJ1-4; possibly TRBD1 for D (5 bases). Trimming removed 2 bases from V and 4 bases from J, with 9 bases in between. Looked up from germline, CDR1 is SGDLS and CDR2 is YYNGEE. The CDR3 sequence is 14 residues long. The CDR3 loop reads CASSVDSSNEKLFF. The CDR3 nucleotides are TGTGCCAGCAGCGTTGACAGCAGTAATGAAAAACTGTTTTTT. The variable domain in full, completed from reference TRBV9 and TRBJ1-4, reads DSGVTQTPKHLITATGQRVTLRCSPRSGDLSVYWYQQSLDQGLQFLIQYYNGEERAKGNILERFSAQQFPDLHSELNLSSLELGDSALYFCASSVDSSNEKLFFGSGTQLSVL.

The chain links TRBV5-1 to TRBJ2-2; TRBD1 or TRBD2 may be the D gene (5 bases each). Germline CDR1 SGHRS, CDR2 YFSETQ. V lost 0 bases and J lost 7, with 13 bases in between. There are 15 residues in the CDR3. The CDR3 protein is CASSLVAGSGGELFF. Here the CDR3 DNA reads TGCGCCAGCAGCTTGGTAGCAGGGAGTGGCGGGGAGCTGTTTTTT.

CDR3 loop: CASRSSGAVYGYTF. The CDR3 nucleotides read TGTGCCAGCAGAAGCTCCGGGGCGGTCTATGGCTACACCTTC. The V gene is TRBV25-1, the J gene TRBJ1-2; possible D gene TRBD1, 5 bases. There are 14 residues in the CDR3. The germline V gene encodes CDR1 MGHDK and CDR2 SYGVNS. Trimming pared 6 bases from V and 4 bases from J, leaving 15 bases between.

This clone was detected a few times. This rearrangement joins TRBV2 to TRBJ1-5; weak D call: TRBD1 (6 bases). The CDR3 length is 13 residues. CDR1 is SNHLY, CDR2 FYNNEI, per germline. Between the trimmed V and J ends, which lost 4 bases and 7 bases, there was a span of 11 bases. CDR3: CASSGDTGQPQHF. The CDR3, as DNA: TGTGCCAGCAGTGGGGACACCGGGCAGCCCCAGCATTTT.

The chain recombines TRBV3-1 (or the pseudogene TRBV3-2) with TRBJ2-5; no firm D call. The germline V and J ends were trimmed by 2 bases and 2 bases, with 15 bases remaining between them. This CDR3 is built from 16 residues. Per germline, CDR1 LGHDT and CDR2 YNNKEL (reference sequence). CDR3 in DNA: TGTGCCAGCAGCCAAATGGAGCGTTGGATGCAAGAGACCCAGTACTTC. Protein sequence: CASSQMERWMQETQYF.

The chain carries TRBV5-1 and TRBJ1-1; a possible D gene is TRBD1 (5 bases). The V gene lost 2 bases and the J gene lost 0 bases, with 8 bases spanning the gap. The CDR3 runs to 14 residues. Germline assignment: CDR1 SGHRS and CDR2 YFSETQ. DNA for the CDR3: TGCGCCAGCAGCTTCGGGACGGTGAACACTGAAGCTTTCTTT. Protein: CASSFGTVNTEAFF.

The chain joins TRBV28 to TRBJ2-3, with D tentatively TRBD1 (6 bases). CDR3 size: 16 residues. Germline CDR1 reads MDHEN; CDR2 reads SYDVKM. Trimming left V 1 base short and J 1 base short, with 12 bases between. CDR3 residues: CASSLSAQGRTDTQYF. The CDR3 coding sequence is TGTGCCAGCAGTTTATCCGCACAGGGACGCACAGATACGCAGTATTTT.

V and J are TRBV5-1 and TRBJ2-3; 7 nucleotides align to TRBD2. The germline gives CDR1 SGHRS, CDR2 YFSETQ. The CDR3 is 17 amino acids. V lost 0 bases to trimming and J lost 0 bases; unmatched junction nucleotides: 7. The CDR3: CASSLVASGASTDTQYF. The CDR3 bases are TGCGCCAGCAGCTTGGTGGCGAGCGGGGCTAGCACAGATACGCAGTATTTT.

CDR3 coding DNA: TGTGCCAGCAGTTTTAGCCGTTATAGCAATCAGCCCCAGCATTTT. It codes for CASSFSRYSNQPQHF. The gene calls are TRBV28 and TRBJ1-5; D is unresolved. Trimming removed 3 bases from V and 0 bases from J, with 9 bases in between. In germline, CDR1 is MDHEN, CDR2 SYDVKM. This CDR3 is built from 15 residues. Full variable domain (missing parts from reference TRBV28 and TRBJ1-5): DVKVTQSSRYLVKRTGEKVFLECVQDMDHENMFWYRQDPGLGLRLIYFSYDVKMKEKGDIPEGYSVSREKKERFSLILESASTNQTSMYLCASSFSRYSNQPQHFGDGTRLSIL.

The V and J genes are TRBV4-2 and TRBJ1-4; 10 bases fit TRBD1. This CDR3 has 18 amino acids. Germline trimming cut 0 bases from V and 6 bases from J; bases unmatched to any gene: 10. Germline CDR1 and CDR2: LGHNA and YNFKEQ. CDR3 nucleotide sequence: TGTGCCAGCAGCCAAGATGGCCAGGACAGGGGGTTTCATGAAAAACTGTTTTTT. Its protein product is CASSQDGQDRGFHEKLFF.

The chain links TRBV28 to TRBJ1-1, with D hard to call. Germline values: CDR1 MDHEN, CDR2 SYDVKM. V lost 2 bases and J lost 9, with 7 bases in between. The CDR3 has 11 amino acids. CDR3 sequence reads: CASSLISQAFF. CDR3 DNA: TGTGCCAGCAGTTTAATATCCCAAGCTTTCTTT. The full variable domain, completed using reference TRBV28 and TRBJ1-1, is DVKVTQSSRYLVKRTGEKVFLECVQDMDHENMFWYRQDPGLGLRLIYFSYDVKMKEKGDIPEGYSVSREKKERFSLILESASTNQTSMYLCASSLISQAFFGQGTRLTVV.

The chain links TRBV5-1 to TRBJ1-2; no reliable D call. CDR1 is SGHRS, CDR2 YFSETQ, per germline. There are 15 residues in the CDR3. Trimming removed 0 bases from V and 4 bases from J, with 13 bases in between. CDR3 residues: CASSLVEGIVYGYTF. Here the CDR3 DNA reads TGCGCCAGCAGCTTGGTGGAAGGGATCGTCTATGGCTACACCTTC. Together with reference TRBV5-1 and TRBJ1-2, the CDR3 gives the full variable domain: KAGVTQTPRYLIKTRGQQVTLSCSPISGHRSVSWYQQTPGQGLQFLFEYFSETQRNKGNFPGRFSGRQFSNSRSEMNVSTLELGDSALYLCASSLVEGIVYGYTFGSGTRLTVV.

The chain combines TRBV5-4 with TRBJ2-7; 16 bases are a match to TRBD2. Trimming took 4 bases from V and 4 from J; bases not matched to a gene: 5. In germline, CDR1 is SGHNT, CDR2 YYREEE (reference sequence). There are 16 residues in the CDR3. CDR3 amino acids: CASSPGLAGGSYEQYF. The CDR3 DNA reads TGTGCCAGCAGCCCGGGACTAGCGGGAGGGAGTTACGAGCAGTACTTC. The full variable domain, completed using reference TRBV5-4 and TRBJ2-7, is ETGVTQSPTHLIKTRGQQVTLRCSSQSGHNTVSWYQQALGQGPQFIFQYYREEENGRGNFPPRFSGLQFPNYSSELNVNALELDDSALYLCASSPGLAGGSYEQYFGPGTRLTVT.

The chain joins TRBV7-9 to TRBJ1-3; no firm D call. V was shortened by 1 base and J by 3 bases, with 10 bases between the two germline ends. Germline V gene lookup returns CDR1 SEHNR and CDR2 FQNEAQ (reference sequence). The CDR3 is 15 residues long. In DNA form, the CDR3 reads TGTGCCAGCAGCTTAGGAGTGGGCTTTGGAAACACCATATATTTT. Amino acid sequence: CASSLGVGFGNTIYF. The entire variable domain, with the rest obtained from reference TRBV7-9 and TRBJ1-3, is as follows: DTGVSQNPRHKITKRGQNVTFRCDPISEHNRLYWYRQTLGQGPEFLTYFQNEAQLEKSRLLSDRFSAERPKGSFSTLEIQRTEQGDSAMYLCASSLGVGFGNTIYFGEGSWLTVV.

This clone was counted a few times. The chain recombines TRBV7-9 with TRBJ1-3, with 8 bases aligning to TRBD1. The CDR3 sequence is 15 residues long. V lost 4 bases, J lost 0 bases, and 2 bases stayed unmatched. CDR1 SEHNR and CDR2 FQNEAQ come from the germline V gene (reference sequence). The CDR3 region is CASSSGQGSGNTIYF. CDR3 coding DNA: TGTGCCAGCAGCTCCGGACAGGGCTCTGGAAACACCATATATTTT.

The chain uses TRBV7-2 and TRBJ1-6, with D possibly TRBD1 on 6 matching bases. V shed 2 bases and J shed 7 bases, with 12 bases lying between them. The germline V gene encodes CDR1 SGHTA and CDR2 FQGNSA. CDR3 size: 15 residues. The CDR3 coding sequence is TGTGCCAGCAGCTTAACGGGGCAGGGGAATTCACCCCTCCACTTT. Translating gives CASSLTGQGNSPLHF.

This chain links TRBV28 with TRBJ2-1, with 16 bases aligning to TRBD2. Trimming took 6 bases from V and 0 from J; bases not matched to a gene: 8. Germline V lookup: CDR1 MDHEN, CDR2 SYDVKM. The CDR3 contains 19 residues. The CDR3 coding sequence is TGTGCCAGCAGCCCTGGGACTAGCGGGAGGGATAGCTCCTACAATGAGCAGTTCTTC. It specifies CASSPGTSGRDSSYNEQFF.

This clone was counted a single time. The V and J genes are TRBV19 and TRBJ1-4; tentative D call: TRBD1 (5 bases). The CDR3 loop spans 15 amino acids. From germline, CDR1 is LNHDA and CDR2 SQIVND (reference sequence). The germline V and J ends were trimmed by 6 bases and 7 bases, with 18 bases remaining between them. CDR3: CASRQLRDDGEKLFF. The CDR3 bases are TGTGCCAGTAGGCAACTCCGGGACGACGGTGAAAAACTGTTTTTT.

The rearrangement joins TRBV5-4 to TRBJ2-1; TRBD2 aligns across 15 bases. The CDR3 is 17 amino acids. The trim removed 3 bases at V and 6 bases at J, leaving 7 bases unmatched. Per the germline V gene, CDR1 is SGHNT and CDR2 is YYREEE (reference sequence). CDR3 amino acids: CASSSPGLAGGINEQFF. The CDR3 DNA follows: TGTGCCAGCAGCTCACCGGGACTAGCGGGGGGTATCAATGAGCAGTTCTTC.

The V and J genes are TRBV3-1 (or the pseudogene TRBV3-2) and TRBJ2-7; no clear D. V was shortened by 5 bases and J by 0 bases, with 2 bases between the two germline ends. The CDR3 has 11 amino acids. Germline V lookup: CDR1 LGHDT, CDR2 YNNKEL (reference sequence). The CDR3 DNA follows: TGTGCCAGCAGCTCCTCCTACGAGCAGTACTTC. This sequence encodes CASSSSYEQYF.

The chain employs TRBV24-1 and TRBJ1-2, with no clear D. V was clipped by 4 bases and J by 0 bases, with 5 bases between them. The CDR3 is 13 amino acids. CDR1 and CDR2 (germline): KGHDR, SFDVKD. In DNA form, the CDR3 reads TGTGCCACCAGTGACGGATCTAACTATGGCTACACCTTC. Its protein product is CATSDGSNYGYTF.

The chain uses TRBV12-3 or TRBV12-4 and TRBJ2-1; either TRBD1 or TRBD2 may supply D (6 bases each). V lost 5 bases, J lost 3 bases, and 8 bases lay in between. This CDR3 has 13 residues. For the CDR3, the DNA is TGTGCCAGCAGTCGGGGGCACTACAATGAGCAGTTCTTC. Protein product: CASSRGHYNEQFF.

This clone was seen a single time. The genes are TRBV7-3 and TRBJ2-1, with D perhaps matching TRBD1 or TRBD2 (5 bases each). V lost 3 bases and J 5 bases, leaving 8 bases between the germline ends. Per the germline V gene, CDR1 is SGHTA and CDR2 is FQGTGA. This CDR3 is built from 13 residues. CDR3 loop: CASSLGRHNEQFF. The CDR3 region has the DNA TGTGCCAGCAGCTTGGGACGTCACAATGAGCAGTTCTTC.

The CDR3 loop reads CASSQRDSYNEQFF. The CDR3 DNA reads TGTGCCAGCAGCCAACGGGACTCCTACAATGAGCAGTTCTTC. The rearrangement joins TRBV14 to TRBJ2-1; perhaps TRBD2 as D (5 bases). Germline-derived CDR1 and CDR2 are SGHDN and FVKESK. Trimming took 2 bases from V and 0 from J, leaving 5 bases between them. The CDR3 has 14 residues.

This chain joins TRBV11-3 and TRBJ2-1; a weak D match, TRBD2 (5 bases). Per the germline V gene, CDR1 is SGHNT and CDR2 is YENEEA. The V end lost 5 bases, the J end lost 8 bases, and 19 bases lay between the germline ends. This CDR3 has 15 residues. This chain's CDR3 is CASSPEEEQRHEQFF. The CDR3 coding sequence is TGTGCCAGCAGCCCGGAGGAGGAGCAGCGGCATGAGCAGTTCTTC.

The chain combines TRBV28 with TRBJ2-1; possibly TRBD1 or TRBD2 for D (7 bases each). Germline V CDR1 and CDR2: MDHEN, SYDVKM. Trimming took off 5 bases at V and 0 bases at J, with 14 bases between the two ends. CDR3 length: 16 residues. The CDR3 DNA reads TGTGCCAGCAGTCGGGCAGGGGGGGACTCCTACAATGAGCAGTTCTTC. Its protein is CASSRAGGDSYNEQFF.

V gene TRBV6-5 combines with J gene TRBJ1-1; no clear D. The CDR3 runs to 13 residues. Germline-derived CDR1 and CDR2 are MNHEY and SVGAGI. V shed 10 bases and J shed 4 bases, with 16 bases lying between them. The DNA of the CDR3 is TGTGCCATCAAGAGGGTTATGGGCACTGAAGCTTTCTTT. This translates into CAIKRVMGTEAFF.

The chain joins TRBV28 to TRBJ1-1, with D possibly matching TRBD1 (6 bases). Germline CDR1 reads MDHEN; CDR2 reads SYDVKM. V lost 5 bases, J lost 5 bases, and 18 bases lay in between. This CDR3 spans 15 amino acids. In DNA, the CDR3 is TGTGCCAGCAGTGCCCGACTGGCGAGGGGGACTGAAGCTTTCTTT. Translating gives CASSARLARGTEAFF.

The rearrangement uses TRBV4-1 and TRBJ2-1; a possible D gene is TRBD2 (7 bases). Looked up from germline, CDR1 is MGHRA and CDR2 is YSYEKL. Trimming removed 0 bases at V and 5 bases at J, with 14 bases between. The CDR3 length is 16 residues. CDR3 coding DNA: TGCGCCAGCAGCCAAGATCCACGGGGGGCTCACAATGAGCAGTTCTTC. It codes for CASSQDPRGAHNEQFF.

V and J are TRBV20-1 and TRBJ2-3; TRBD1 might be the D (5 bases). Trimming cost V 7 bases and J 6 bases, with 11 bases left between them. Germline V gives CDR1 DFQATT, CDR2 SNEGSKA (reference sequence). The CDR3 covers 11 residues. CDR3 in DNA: TGCAGTGGGCCCTCAGGGGATACGCAGTATTTT. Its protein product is CSGPSGDTQYF.